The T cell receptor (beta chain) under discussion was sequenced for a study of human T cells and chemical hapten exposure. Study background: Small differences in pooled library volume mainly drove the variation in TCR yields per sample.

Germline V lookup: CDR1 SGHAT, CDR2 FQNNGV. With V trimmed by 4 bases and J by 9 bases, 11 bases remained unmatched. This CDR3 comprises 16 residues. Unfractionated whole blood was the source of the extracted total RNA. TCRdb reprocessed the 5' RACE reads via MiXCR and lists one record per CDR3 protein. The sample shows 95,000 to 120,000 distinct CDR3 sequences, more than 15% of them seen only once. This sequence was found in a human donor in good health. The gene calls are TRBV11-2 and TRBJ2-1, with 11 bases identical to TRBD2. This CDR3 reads CASSSGLAGPSGEQFF. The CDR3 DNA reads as TGTGCCAGCAGCTCCGGACTAGCGGGCCCAAGCGGTGAGCAGTTCTTC.